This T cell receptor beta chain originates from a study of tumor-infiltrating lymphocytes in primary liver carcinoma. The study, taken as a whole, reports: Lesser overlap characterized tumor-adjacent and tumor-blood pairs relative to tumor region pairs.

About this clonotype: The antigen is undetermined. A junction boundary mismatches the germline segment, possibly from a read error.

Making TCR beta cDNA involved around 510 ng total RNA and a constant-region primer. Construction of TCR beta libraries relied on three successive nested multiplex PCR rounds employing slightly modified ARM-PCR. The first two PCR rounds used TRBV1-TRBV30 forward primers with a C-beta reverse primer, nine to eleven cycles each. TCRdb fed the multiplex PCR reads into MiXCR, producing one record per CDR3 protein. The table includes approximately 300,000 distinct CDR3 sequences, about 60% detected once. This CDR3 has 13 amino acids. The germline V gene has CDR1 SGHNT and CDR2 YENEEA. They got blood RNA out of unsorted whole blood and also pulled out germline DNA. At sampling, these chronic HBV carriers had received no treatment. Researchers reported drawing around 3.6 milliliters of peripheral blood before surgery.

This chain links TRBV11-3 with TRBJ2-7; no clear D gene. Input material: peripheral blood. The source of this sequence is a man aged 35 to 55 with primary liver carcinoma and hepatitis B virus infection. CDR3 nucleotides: TGCGCCAGCAGCATAGGAGAAGAGAACGAGCAGTACTTC. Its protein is CASSIGEENEQYF.